This T cell receptor (beta chain) was documented in a study of B cell selection in AIRE deficiency. This clone appeared a single time. Its antigen is currently unknown. This CDR3 is also generated by other DNA sequences in the sample. The method was immunoSEQ multiplex PCR; TCRdb's version includes in-frame clones alone and lacks a portion of them. There are about 26,000 clones in the sample; about nine tenths occur only once, and around 1.2% lies in the top ten. Trimming took off 3 bases at V and 1 base at J, with 1 base between the two ends. This CDR3 has 11 amino acids. The germline CDR1 and CDR2 sequences are SGHRS and YFSETQ. Regulatory T cells were sorted as CD4+CD25hiCD127low/negative. Study conclusions and caveats: Around 30% of healthy-shared Treg TCRbeta sequences appeared in patient Tconv cells. Shared Treg sequences had shorter CDR3s, biased toward rearrangements with few non-templated insertions. In TCRBV usage, CDR3 length and diversity, patient Tconv and Treg cells matched healthy donors.

The sequencing sample was made of CD4+CD25+ Tregs sorted from PBMCs. The receptor was derived from a human donor in good health. V and J are TRBV5-1 and TRBJ2-5, with D hard to call. The CDR3 DNA reads as TGCGCCAGCAGCTCCCAAGAGACCCAGTACTTC. It translates to CASSSQETQYF.